Sequencing of this T cell receptor (beta chain) was carried out in a study of a mutant IDH1 vaccine in newly diagnosed glioma (dated by TCRdb to the early 2020s). For the wider study: Vaccination started 4-6 weeks after radiotherapy alone, or was given together with temozolomide cycles in the groups whose treatment included chemotherapy. The roughly 30 treated patients were approximately 62% male and roughly 40% female, with a mean age of roughly 40 years. Longitudinal TCRB deep sequencing was performed for 20 to 25 treated patients wherever samples were available for exploratory analyses. The week-35 safety follow-up was designated visit V12, and the week-47 end of study was designated visit V13. Prior to enrollment, standard therapy consisting of radiotherapy alone, temozolomide alone, or radiochemotherapy with temozolomide had been administered to patients, with the combination being received by most patients. Six visits were used for peripheral blood collection: V03 (baseline), V05, V07, V10, V12 and V13. Overall study results and their limits: According to the authors, sample limitations meant that analyses of patient blood samples could not be reproduced. Vaccine-induced immune responses across multiple MHC alleles were detected in about 92% of patients. No apparent relationship was observed between pseudoprogression and alterations in the top peripheral T cell clonotypes detected by TCRB sequencing. Availability determined which PBMC samples were chosen for TCRB deep sequencing.

Receptor libraries were prepared by the immunoSEQ multiplex PCR assay. Rearranged TCR beta chain sequences were amplified using the hsTCRB Kit according to the manufacturer's protocol. Sequencing of TCRB libraries was carried out on an Illumina MiSeq. The authors' pipeline ran thus. The proprietary platform of the kit vendor was used for demultiplexing, trimming and gene mapping. Held by TCRdb, this immuneACCESS table contains in-frame sequences only and omits some clones. Under half of the omission traces to an unresolved V gene where checked; the cause of the rest is unknown. The V and J calls and the clone size are those of that table, but D and trimming were determined from the DNA. A total of around 60,000 clones appear in this sample, about 85% of them only once. The ten largest clonotypes hold about 4.2% of the sample. Taken with the paper, the label for time point translates to: week 35, safety follow-up. A 20-mer mutant IDH1 peptide at 300 micrograms in Montanide made up each vaccine dose, which was injected subcutaneously together with topical imiquimod. Eight vaccinations were administered to patients in weeks 1, 3, 5, 7, 11, 15, 19 and 23, corresponding to visits V03 through V10. Donors had newly diagnosed WHO grade 3 or 4 IDH1-mutant astrocytomas with loss of nuclear ATRX. The samples were drawn from NOA16, a multicentre, single-arm, open-label phase I trial in Germany that tested a mutant IDH1 peptide vaccine in humans for the first time. Genomic DNA for TCRB sequencing was extracted from EDTA blood using the DNeasy Blood and Tissue Kit.

With respect to this clone: Its antigen is still unknown. No per-base quality is available; no much larger clone lies one base away.

Reading the germline V gene gives CDR1 SNHLY and CDR2 FYNNEI. Its CDR3 holds 15 amino acids, cysteine through phenylalanine. The CDR3 DNA has 45 bases and is translated from base 1. V and J are truncated by 7 bases and 1 base respectively, leaving an intervening sequence of 16 bases. The material was PBMCs, obtained from a glioma patient whose treatment included an IDH1 peptide vaccine. This TCR was recovered from a young man with glioma. The chain uses TRBV2 and TRBJ2-5; possibly the D gene is TRBD1, per 6 matching bases. The CDR3 in this case is CASMVFRGLQETQYF. Here is the DNA: TGTGCCAGCATGGTGTTCAGGGGCCTCCAAGAGACCCAGTACTTC.